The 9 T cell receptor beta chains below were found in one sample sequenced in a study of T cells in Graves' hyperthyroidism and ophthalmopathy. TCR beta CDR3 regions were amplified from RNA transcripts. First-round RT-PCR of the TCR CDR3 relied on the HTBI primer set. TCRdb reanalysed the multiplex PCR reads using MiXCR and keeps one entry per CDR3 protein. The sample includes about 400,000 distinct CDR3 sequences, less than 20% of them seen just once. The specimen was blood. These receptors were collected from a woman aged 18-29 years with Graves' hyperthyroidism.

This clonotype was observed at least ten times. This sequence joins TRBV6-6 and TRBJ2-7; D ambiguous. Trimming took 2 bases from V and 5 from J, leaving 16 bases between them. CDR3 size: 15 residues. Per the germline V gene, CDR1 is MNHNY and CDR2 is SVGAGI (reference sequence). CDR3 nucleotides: TGTGCCAGCAGTTACGGAACTTCAGCCAACGACGAGCAGTACTTC. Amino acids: CASSYGTSANDEQYF.

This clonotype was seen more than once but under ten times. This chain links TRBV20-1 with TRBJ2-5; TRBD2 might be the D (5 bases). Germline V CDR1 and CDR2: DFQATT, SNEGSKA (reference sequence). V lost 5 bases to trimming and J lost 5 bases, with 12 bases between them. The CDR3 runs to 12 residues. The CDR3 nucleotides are TGCAGTGCTCTCACTAGTGTGGAGACCCAGTACTTC. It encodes CSALTSVETQYF.

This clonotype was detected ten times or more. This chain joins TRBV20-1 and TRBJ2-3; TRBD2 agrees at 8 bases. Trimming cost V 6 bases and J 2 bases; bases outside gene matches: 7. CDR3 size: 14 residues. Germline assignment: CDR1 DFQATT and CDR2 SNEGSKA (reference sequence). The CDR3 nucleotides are TGCAGTGCCGGGGGACTAGGTTTCACAGATACGCAGTATTTT. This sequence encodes CSAGGLGFTDTQYF.

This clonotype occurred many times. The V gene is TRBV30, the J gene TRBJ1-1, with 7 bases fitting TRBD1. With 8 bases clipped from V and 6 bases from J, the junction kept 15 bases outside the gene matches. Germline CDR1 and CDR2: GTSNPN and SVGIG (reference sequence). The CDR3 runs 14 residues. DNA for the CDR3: TGTGCCGGGACGAAATCGACAGGGCGCTCTGAAGCTTTCTTT. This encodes CAGTKSTGRSEAFF.

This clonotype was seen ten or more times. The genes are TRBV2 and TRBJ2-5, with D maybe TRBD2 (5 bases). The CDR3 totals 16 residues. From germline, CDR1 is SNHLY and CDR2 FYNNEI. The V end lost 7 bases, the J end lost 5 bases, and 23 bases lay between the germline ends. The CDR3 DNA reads TGTGCCAGCATCCCGACCTTCGGCGGGCCTTGGGAGACCCAGTACTTC. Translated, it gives CASIPTFGGPWETQYF.

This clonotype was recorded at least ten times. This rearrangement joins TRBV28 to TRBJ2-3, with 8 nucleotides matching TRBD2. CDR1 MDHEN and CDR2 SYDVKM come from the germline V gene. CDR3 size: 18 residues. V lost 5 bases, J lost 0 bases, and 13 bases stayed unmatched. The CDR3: CASSPSSGAGGSTDTQYF. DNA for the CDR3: TGTGCCAGCAGTCCCTCCAGTGGGGCGGGAGGTAGCACAGATACGCAGTATTTT.

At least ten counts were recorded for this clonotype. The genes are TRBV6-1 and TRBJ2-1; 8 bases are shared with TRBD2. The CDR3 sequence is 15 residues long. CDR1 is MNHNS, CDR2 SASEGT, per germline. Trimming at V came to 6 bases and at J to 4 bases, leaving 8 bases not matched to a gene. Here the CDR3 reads CASRAGAGVYNEQFF. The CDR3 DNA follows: TGTGCCAGCAGGGCAGGAGCGGGAGTATACAATGAGCAGTTCTTC.

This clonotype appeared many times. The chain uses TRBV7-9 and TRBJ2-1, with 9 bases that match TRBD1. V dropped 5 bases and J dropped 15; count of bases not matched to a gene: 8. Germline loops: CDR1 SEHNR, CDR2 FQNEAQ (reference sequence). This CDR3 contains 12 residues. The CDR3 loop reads CASSKDDRGGFF. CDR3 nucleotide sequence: TGTGCCAGCAGCAAGGATGACAGGGGGGGGTTCTTC.

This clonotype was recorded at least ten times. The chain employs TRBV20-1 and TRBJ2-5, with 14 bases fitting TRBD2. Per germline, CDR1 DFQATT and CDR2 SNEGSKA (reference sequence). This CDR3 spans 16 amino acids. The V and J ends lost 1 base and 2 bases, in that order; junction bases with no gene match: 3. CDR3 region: CSARGGTSGSQETQYF. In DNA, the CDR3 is TGCAGTGCTAGAGGCGGGACTAGCGGGAGTCAAGAGACCCAGTACTTC.